The next 31 T cell receptor beta chains were all read from a single sample in a study of tumor and adjacent non-tumor tissue in lung cancer. Three rounds of nested PCR, following a modified ARM-PCR protocol, produced the TCRbeta library. MiXCR, applied by TCRdb to the multiplex PCR reads, yields one record per CDR3 protein. The sample carries more than 85,000 distinct CDR3 sequences, about 64% recorded once. This sample's RNA came from whole unsorted tissue. The normal lung tissue was taken more than 3 cm from the tumor edge. The source material was distant non-tumor lung tissue. These receptor sequences come from a man aged 55 to 70 with non-small cell lung cancer.

This clonotype was found many times. This chain connects TRBV29-1 to TRBJ2-1; 9 bases are a match to TRBD2. J lost 1 base, V lost 8 bases, and 9 bases had no gene match. This CDR3 contains 15 residues. CDR1 is SQVTM and CDR2 is ANQGSEA in the germline V gene. For the CDR3, the DNA is TGCAGCACTGGGTCTGCGGGAGGGTCCTACAATGAGCAGTTCTTC. It specifies CSTGSAGGSYNEQFF.

A single count supports this clonotype. Given a much more abundant clone one base away, this may be a read error. J is TRBJ2-2 and V is TRBV14, with D hard to call. Germline CDR1 is SGHDN and CDR2 is FVKESK. The CDR3 sequence is 13 residues long. Here the CDR3 DNA reads TGTGCCAGCAACCAAGTTTACACCGGGGAGCTGTTTTTT. This encodes CASNQVYTGELFF. The variable domain in full, completed from reference TRBV14 and TRBJ2-2, reads EAGVTQFPSHSVIEKGQTVTLRCDPISGHDNLYWYRRVMGKEIKFLLHFVKESKQDESGMPNNRFLAERTGGTYSTLKVQPAELEDSGVYFCASNQVYTGELFFGEGSRLTVL.

This clonotype was counted ten times or more. The V call is TRBV12-3 or TRBV12-4, the J call TRBJ1-1, with TRBD1 as a possible D gene (5 bases). V lost 5 bases and J lost 3, with 13 bases in between. The CDR3 has 14 amino acids. CDR3 coding DNA: TGTGCCAGCAGTCGACTAAGGGGTGACACTGAAGCTTTCTTT. Translation: CASSRLRGDTEAFF.

This clonotype has a handful of counts. The rearrangement links TRBV20-1 to TRBJ2-1; 8 bases are a match to TRBD2. Germline values: CDR1 DFQATT, CDR2 SNEGSKA (reference sequence). Unmatched junction bases numbered 16, after V lost 5 bases and J lost 7 bases. The CDR3 runs to 16 residues. CDR3 residues: CSAPGAESGRGNEQFF. The CDR3 DNA reads as TGCAGTGCTCCCGGCGCGGAAAGCGGGAGAGGTAATGAGCAGTTCTTC.

Concerning this clonotype: Germline and junction disagree at one end, which may indicate a read error. The chain employs TRBV2 and TRBJ1-5; D not resolved. The CDR3 sequence is 13 residues long. Germline-derived CDR1 and CDR2 are SNHLY and FYNNEI. The CDR3 bases are TGTGTCAGCAGTGCGGACTTCAATCAGCCCCAGCATTTT. This translates into CVSSADFNQPQHF.

This chain uses TRBV20-1 with TRBJ2-1; D remains unclear. The CDR3 runs 15 residues. Germline assignment: CDR1 DFQATT and CDR2 SNEGSKA (reference sequence). Trimming cost V 4 bases and J 2 bases, with 15 bases left between them. In DNA form, the CDR3 reads TGCAGTGCTATAGAACCGGGTACCACCTACAATGAGCAGTTCTTC. It codes for CSAIEPGTTYNEQFF.

With regard to this clonotype: The junction shows a germline mismatch at one end, possibly a read error. CDR3 DNA: TGTATCAGCAGCAAGGCCCGTCAAGAGACCCAGTACTTC. Residues: CISSKARQETQYF. V usage is TRBV7-2 and J usage is TRBJ2-5; no definite D call. Germline CDR1 and CDR2: SGHTA and FQGNSA. The CDR3 loop spans 13 amino acids.

Turning to this clonotype: A junction end diverges from the germline sequence, so it may reflect a read error. The CDR3 sequence is CACSQASGRTDTQYF. The CDR3 DNA is TGCGCCTGCAGCCAAGCTAGTGGACGCACAGATACGCAGTATTTT. The chain has TRBV4-1 and TRBJ2-3, with D uncertain. Germline lookup yields CDR1 MGHRA and CDR2 YSYEKL. The CDR3 contains 15 residues.

In regard to this clonotype: A read error may account for a junction end that differs from germline. The chain joins TRBV6-2 or TRBV6-3 to TRBJ2-3; no definite D call. The CDR3 runs to 15 residues. Germline V gene sequence: CDR1 MNHEY, CDR2 SVGEGT. The CDR3 DNA reads as TGTGCCAGCAGTTACTCGATGGATACCGTAGATATGCAGTATTTT. Translating gives CASSYSMDTVDMQYF.

Remarks on this clonotype: Compared with germline, one end of the junction differs, possibly owing to a read error. This chain connects TRBV12-3 or TRBV12-4 to TRBJ1-6; D not resolved. This CDR3 region has 17 residues. The CDR3 protein is CASSARTGSSHNSPLHF. CDR3 nucleotides: TGTGCCAGCAGTGCCCGGACGGGGAGCTCCCATAATTCACCCCTCCACTTT.

This chain links TRBV29-1 with TRBJ2-7; TRBD1 might be the D (6 bases). V was trimmed by 8 bases and J by 3 bases, leaving 17 bases between them. The CDR3 runs 13 residues. CDR1 and CDR2 from the germline V gene are SQVTM and ANQGSEA. Written as DNA, the CDR3 is TGCAGCCTCCGACAGGAACAGGGCTACGAGCAGTACTTC. It translates to CSLRQEQGYEQYF.

This clonotype was picked up a small number of times. The CDR3 does not end in the conserved phenylalanine or tryptophan, so this is likely a read error. The chain uses TRBV18 and TRBJ2-3; no definite D call. CDR3 size: 12 residues. Trimming shortened V by 1 base and J by 8 bases, and 7 bases separated the two germline ends. From germline, CDR1 is KGHSH and CDR2 LQKENI. Here the CDR3 reads CASSPQGGTQYL. For the CDR3, the DNA is TGTGCCAGCTCACCACAGGGTGGTACGCAGTATTTG.

Many counts were recorded for this clonotype. The V call is TRBV29-1, the J call TRBJ2-2; D is unresolved. Trimming stripped 0 bases from V and 0 bases from J, with 5 bases between. Germline CDR1 is SQVTM and CDR2 is ANQGSEA. This CDR3 spans 14 amino acids. The CDR3 spells CSVEDSSNTGELFF. The CDR3 DNA sequence: TGCAGCGTTGAAGACAGCTCGAACACCGGGGAGCTGTTTTTT.

This clonotype was observed many times. This chain joins TRBV12-3 or TRBV12-4 and TRBJ2-7; 8 nucleotides align to TRBD1. Germline trimming cut 2 bases from V and 11 bases from J; bases unmatched to any gene: 8. There are 13 residues in the CDR3. CDR3 coding DNA: TGTGCCAGCAGTTTAAAGAGACAGGGGAAGGAGTACTTC. It encodes CASSLKRQGKEYF.

This clonotype was counted many times. The chain uses TRBV6-2 or TRBV6-3 and TRBJ2-1, with 9 bases that match TRBD2. CDR1 is MNHEY, CDR2 SVGEGT, per germline. V lost 1 base and J lost 4; bases outside the gene matches: 17. The CDR3 spans 20 residues. CDR3 residues: CASSYLKGSSGTLLYNEQFF. The DNA of the CDR3 is TGTGCCAGCAGTTACTTGAAGGGTTCTAGCGGGACTCTTTTGTACAATGAGCAGTTCTTC.

As regards this clonotype: Sequence at one end of the junction differs from germline and may be a read error. The V and J genes are TRBV29-1 and TRBJ2-7, with D tentatively TRBD1 (5 bases). The V gene's germline CDR1 is SQVTM and CDR2 ANQGSEA. This CDR3 contains 12 residues. Written as DNA, the CDR3 is TGCAGCCTGACGAGGACACTCGACGAGCAGTACTTT. This sequence encodes CSLTRTLDEQYF.

Regarding this clonotype: At one boundary the junction diverges from the germline segment, which might be a read error. The J gene is TRBJ2-5, the V gene TRBV6-5; a weak D match, TRBD2 (5 bases). CDR1 is MNHEY and CDR2 is SVGAGI in the germline V gene. The CDR3 is 15 amino acids. Here the CDR3 DNA reads TGTGCCAGCAGTACATGGGTCATGATGGGAGAGACCCAGTGCTTC. This sequence encodes CASSTWVMMGETQCF.

Worth noting for this clonotype: Since a much larger clone is just one base distant, this may be a read error. CDR3 sequence reads: CASSGTFPSYEQYF. CDR3 nucleotides: TGTGCCAGCAGTGGCACTTTCCCCTCCTACGAGCAGTACTTC. V and J are TRBV28 and TRBJ2-7; D gene uncertain. The CDR3 covers 14 residues. The germline V and J ends were trimmed by 5 bases and 0 bases, with 11 bases remaining between them. Germline CDR1 and CDR2: MDHEN and SYDVKM.

Note on this clonotype: The germline gene is not matched at one end of the junction; a read error may be the cause. CDR3 nucleotides: TGTGCTAGCAGCGCCGGGACAGGGGGCCCGCAGGACTATGGCTACACCTTC. It encodes CASSAGTGGPQDYGYTF. This chain uses TRBV11-1 with TRBJ1-2; 12 positions agree with TRBD1. Germline V CDR1 and CDR2: SGHAT, FQDESV (reference sequence). The CDR3 has 17 amino acids.

V gene TRBV5-1 combines with J gene TRBJ2-1; TRBD1 matches 7 bases. CDR3 length: 14 amino acids. CDR1 SGHRS and CDR2 YFSETQ come from the germline V gene. V lost 1 base to trimming and J lost 8 bases; unmatched junction nucleotides: 6. In nucleotides, the CDR3 is TGCGCCAGCAGCTTGCTTCCAGGGGGTCATGAGCAGTTCTTC. Translation: CASSLLPGGHEQFF.

The chain couples TRBV29-1 to TRBJ2-1; D is unresolved. V lost 6 bases and J 0 bases, leaving 9 bases between the germline ends. The germline CDR1 and CDR2 sequences are SQVTM and ANQGSEA. The CDR3 covers 13 residues. CDR3 residues: CSVSSSSYNEQFF. CDR3 coding DNA: TGCAGCGTAAGCAGCAGCTCCTACAATGAGCAGTTCTTC.

A note on this clonotype: Because it lacks the conserved phenylalanine or tryptophan at the end, this CDR3 is likely a read error. The chain joins TRBV10-3 to TRBJ2-1; tentatively, D is TRBD1 or TRBD2 (7 bases each). The germline V and J ends were trimmed by 2 bases and 5 bases, with 10 bases remaining between them. Per the germline V gene, CDR1 is ENHRY and CDR2 is SYGVKD. The CDR3 has 14 residues. This CDR3 is CAISEQGGDNEQFS. As DNA, the CDR3 is TGTGCCATCAGTGAGCAGGGGGGGGACAATGAGCAGTTCTCC.

With respect to this clonotype: Given a much more abundant clone one base away, this may be a read error. This chain links TRBV5-1 with TRBJ2-1, with 7 bases that match TRBD2. The V segment lost 5 bases and the J segment 6 bases; nucleotides outside the gene matches: 11. The CDR3 spans 15 residues. CDR1 is SGHRS and CDR2 is YFSETQ in the germline V gene. In nucleotides, the CDR3 is TGCGCCAGCAGACCCGGGGAGGGGCGAGCCAATGAGCAGTTCTTC. Translating gives CASRPGEGRANEQFF.

Comment on this clonotype: Germline and junction disagree at one end, which may indicate a read error. This sequence joins TRBV6-1 and TRBJ1-2; no definite D call. The CDR3 sequence is 15 residues long. From germline, CDR1 is MNHNS and CDR2 SASEGT. The CDR3 is CANSEALNGRIGYTF. DNA of the CDR3: TGTGCCAACAGTGAAGCACTTAATGGGCGGATTGGCTACACCTTC.

This clonotype was seen a few times. A junction boundary mismatches the germline segment, possibly from a read error. The chain links TRBV6-2 or TRBV6-3 to TRBJ2-6; TRBD1 might be the D (6 bases). Germline V gene sequence: CDR1 MNHEY, CDR2 SVGEGT. The CDR3 consists of 15 residues. CDR3: CAGSPGAGGANVLTF. The CDR3, as DNA: TGTGCCGGCAGTCCAGGGGCGGGCGGGGCCAACGTCCTGACTTTC.

The genes are TRBV11-3 and TRBJ1-1; the D is unclear. The germline gives CDR1 SGHNT, CDR2 YENEEA. The ends were cut back, 5 bases at V and 5 bases at J, with 15 bases in the middle. The CDR3 extends over 14 amino acids. This chain's CDR3 is CASSRSLGATEAFF. CDR3 DNA sequence: TGTGCCAGCAGCCGGTCACTGGGAGCAACTGAAGCTTTCTTT.

This clonotype was observed a single time. This sequence joins TRBV10-3 and TRBJ2-1; D is uncertain. CDR1 is ENHRY and CDR2 is SYGVKD in the germline V gene. This CDR3 comprises 12 residues. V was cut by 5 bases and J by 9 bases, with 11 bases left in between. The CDR3 region has the DNA TGTGCCATCAGTCCTAAGAGACGTGAGCAGTTCTTC. This encodes CAISPKRREQFF.

The rearrangement joins TRBV5-1 to TRBJ2-3; D is unclear. Trimming left V 0 bases short and J 1 base short, with 9 bases between. Looked up from germline, CDR1 is SGHRS and CDR2 is YFSETQ. The CDR3 runs to 15 residues. CDR3 in amino acids: CASSLAPYRTDTQYF. CDR3 sequence (DNA): TGCGCCAGCAGCTTGGCTCCCTACCGCACAGATACGCAGTATTTT. Using reference TRBV5-1 and TRBJ2-3 for the parts outside the CDR3, the full variable domain is KAGVTQTPRYLIKTRGQQVTLSCSPISGHRSVSWYQQTPGQGLQFLFEYFSETQRNKGNFPGRFSGRQFSNSRSEMNVSTLELGDSALYLCASSLAPYRTDTQYFGPGTRLTVL.

The V and J genes are TRBV2 and TRBJ2-7; no definite D call. This CDR3 spans 12 amino acids. V shed 5 bases and J shed 4 bases, with 9 bases lying between them. Germline V CDR1 and CDR2: SNHLY, FYNNEI. The DNA for the CDR3 is TGTGCCAGCAGTAGAGTCTTATACGAGCAGTACTTC. Its translation: CASSRVLYEQYF.

V is TRBV2 and J is TRBJ2-3; D not certain. The CDR3 has 12 amino acids. V gave up 8 bases and J gave up 4 bases, with 10 bases separating them. Germline CDR1 and CDR2: SNHLY and FYNNEI. The CDR3 reads CASYQVPDTQYF. CDR3 sequence (DNA): TGTGCCAGCTACCAAGTTCCAGATACGCAGTATTTT.

As concerns this clonotype: This clone may be a read error of a much larger clone one base away. V usage is TRBV5-4 and J usage is TRBJ2-5; maybe TRBD2 (5 bases). Trimming took off 3 bases at V and 4 bases at J, with 13 bases between the two ends. This CDR3 contains 14 residues. Germline V gives CDR1 SGHNT, CDR2 YYREEE (reference sequence). This CDR3 is CASSYYSGRETQYF. In DNA form, the CDR3 reads TGTGCCAGCAGCTATTACAGTGGGAGAGAGACCCAGTACTTC.